Described below is a single T cell receptor (beta chain) sequence and its context. Its antigen is not identified. This sample is drawn from a study of cytomegalovirus exposure and HLA in healthy donors. Study results and caveats: Fewer N-insertions (relative to the roughly 670-donor mean) were reportedly seen in an Asian-associated ancestry cluster in a later analysis. The study put 150 or so TCR beta chains on its list as cytomegalovirus-associated.

60 Vbeta and 13 Jbeta primers were used in PCR. Method: immunoSEQ multiplex PCR; TCRdb's copy keeps in-frame clones and lacks some. The sample records about 200,000 clones, around four fifths being singletons. The clonotype originates from a middle-aged man in good health and CMV-seropositive. What was sequenced was PBMCs.

This CDR3 reads CASSQGRGAEAFF. In DNA, the CDR3 is TGCGCCAGCAGCCAAGGTCGGGGGGCTGAAGCTTTCTTT. V usage is TRBV4-3 and J usage is TRBJ1-1, with D possibly matching TRBD1 (5 bases). The germline V and J ends were trimmed by 1 base and 6 bases, with 9 bases remaining between them. This CDR3 has 13 amino acids. CDR1 is LGHNA, CDR2 YSLEER, per germline.